These 26 T cell receptor beta chains were all obtained from the same sample, sequenced in a study of blood T cell repertoires in COVID-19. Assay used: immunoSEQ multiplex PCR; TCRdb lists only in-frame clones, some missing. The sample lists tens of thousands of clones, 88% occurring once. Sequences were obtained from peripheral blood. Every receptor here comes from a human donor in a cohort sampled during active COVID-19.

This clone came up a few times. J is TRBJ1-5 and V is TRBV18; D unresolved. V shed 2 bases and J shed 5 bases, with 10 bases lying between them. The CDR3 extends over 14 amino acids. Germline lookup yields CDR1 KGHSH and CDR2 LQKENI. The CDR3 sequence: CASSPGLAHQPQHF. In DNA, the CDR3 is TGTGCCAGCTCACCAGGGCTCGCCCATCAGCCCCAGCATTTT.

J is TRBJ2-1 and V is TRBV3-1 (or the pseudogene TRBV3-2); D gene uncertain. V was clipped by 4 bases and J by 9 bases, with 22 bases between them. The length of the CDR3 is 16 residues. CDR1 is LGHDT and CDR2 is YNNKEL in the germline V gene (reference sequence). The CDR3 loop is CASSLPMVHGRSEQFF. The DNA for the CDR3 is TGTGCCAGCAGCCTACCTATGGTCCACGGTCGGAGTGAGCAGTTCTTC.

The V call is TRBV7-2, the J call TRBJ2-7, with D perhaps matching TRBD2 (6 bases). The V and J ends lost 5 bases and 5 bases respectively, with 16 bases between them. The CDR3 runs 14 residues. Germline values: CDR1 SGHTA, CDR2 FQGNSA. CDR3 nucleotides: TGTGCCAGCAGCCCATATGCGGGGCGCGACGAGCAGTACTTC. This sequence encodes CASSPYAGRDEQYF.

The chain recombines TRBV27 with TRBJ1-2, with TRBD1 matching over 12 bases. V lost 5 bases, J lost 0 bases, and 7 bases stayed unmatched. The CDR3 totals 17 residues. CDR1 and CDR2 (germline): MNHEY, SMNVEV (reference sequence). As DNA, the CDR3 is TGTGCCAGCAGTGGAAGGGGACAGGGGGCCTCTAACTATGGCTACACCTTC. Translated, it gives CASSGRGQGASNYGYTF.

J is TRBJ1-6 and V is TRBV7-2; a weak D match, TRBD1 (5 bases). Germline loops: CDR1 SGHTA, CDR2 FQGNSA. The CDR3 is 19 amino acids. Trimming removed 2 bases from V and 0 bases from J, with 17 bases in between. The CDR3 spells CASSLSLGREGSYNSPLHF. The DNA for the CDR3 is TGTGCCAGCAGCTTAAGTCTTGGCAGGGAAGGCTCCTATAATTCACCCCTCCACTTT.

This chain connects TRBV9 to TRBJ1-5, with D perhaps matching TRBD1 (5 bases). CDR3 length: 14 amino acids. V was trimmed by 0 bases and J by 2 bases, leaving 6 bases between them. Germline V lookup: CDR1 SGDLS, CDR2 YYNGEE. CDR3 nucleotide sequence: TGTGCCAGCAGCGTAGGGGGGGGCAATCAGCCCCAGCATTTT. Translated: CASSVGGGNQPQHF. Complete variable domain (other parts from reference TRBV9 and TRBJ1-5): DSGVTQTPKHLITATGQRVTLRCSPRSGDLSVYWYQQSLDQGLQFLIQYYNGEERAKGNILERFSAQQFPDLHSELNLSSLELGDSALYFCASSVGGGNQPQHFGDGTRLSIL.

This chain joins TRBV7-8 and TRBJ2-7, with TRBD1 as a possible D gene (5 bases). V dropped 3 bases and J dropped 4 bases, with 16 bases sitting between them. The CDR3 consists of 15 residues. Germline V gene lookup returns CDR1 SGHVS and CDR2 FQNEAQ. The CDR3, as DNA: TGTGCCAGCAGCTTGGGTCGTCGACAGTCATACGAGCAGTACTTC. Its translation: CASSLGRRQSYEQYF.

The chain is built from TRBV7-9 and TRBJ1-2; TRBD1 matches at 9 bases. The CDR3 is made up of 15 amino acids. V was clipped by 2 bases and J by 7 bases; unmatched bases: 8. Germline-derived CDR1 and CDR2 are SEHNR and FQNEAQ (reference sequence). DNA for the CDR3: TGTGCCAGCAGCTTATCGACAGGGGGGGAGAGTGGCTACACCTTC. Translating it yields CASSLSTGGESGYTF. Together with reference TRBV7-9 and TRBJ1-2, the CDR3 gives the full variable domain: DTGVSQNPRHKITKRGQNVTFRCDPISEHNRLYWYRQTLGQGPEFLTYFQNEAQLEKSRLLSDRFSAERPKGSFSTLEIQRTEQGDSAMYLCASSLSTGGESGYTFGSGTRLTVV.

The V gene is TRBV6-2 or TRBV6-3, the J gene TRBJ1-5; 8 nucleotides align to TRBD1. Germline CDR1 and CDR2: MNHEY and SVGEGT. Trimming removed 3 bases from V and 6 bases from J; junction bases left unmatched: 7. The CDR3 has 15 residues. DNA of the CDR3: TGTGCCAGCAGTTATTTCCGCACAGGGGGTCAGCCCCAGCATTTT. Translating gives CASSYFRTGGQPQHF.

The rearrangement uses TRBV18 and TRBJ2-1, with D perhaps matching TRBD2 (5 bases). This CDR3 is built from 15 residues. V was shortened by 4 bases and J by 4 bases, with 14 bases between the two germline ends. Germline lookup yields CDR1 KGHSH and CDR2 LQKENI. CDR3 DNA sequence: TGTGCCAGCTCACTGGACTTCTCAGCTTACAATGAGCAGTTCTTC. This gives the protein CASSLDFSAYNEQFF.

V and J are TRBV19 and TRBJ1-5, with 7 bases matching TRBD1. The V and J ends lost 7 bases and 0 bases, in that order; junction bases with no gene match: 12. This CDR3 contains 17 residues. Germline V CDR1 and CDR2: LNHDA, SQIVND (reference sequence). The CDR3 reads CASTDIGTDTSNQPQHF. The CDR3 DNA is TGTGCCAGTACCGACATAGGGACAGATACTAGCAATCAGCCCCAGCATTTT.

As concerns this clone: This sample includes further DNA sequences coding for the same CDR3. CDR3 loop: CASSPTGGRGGYTF. In nucleotides, the CDR3 is TGTGCCAGCAGCCCCACTGGAGGGCGAGGAGGCTACACCTTC. The rearrangement uses TRBV3-1 (or the pseudogene TRBV3-2) and TRBJ1-2; no firm D call. In germline, CDR1 is LGHDT, CDR2 YNNKEL (reference sequence). Trimming shortened V by 4 bases and J by 8 bases, and 17 bases separated the two germline ends. This CDR3 comprises 14 residues.

This clone occurred once. V usage is TRBV5-6 and J usage is TRBJ1-2, with D possibly TRBD1 on 6 matching bases. V was cut by 4 bases and J by 2 bases, with 12 bases left in between. The CDR3 runs to 14 residues. CDR1 is SGHDT and CDR2 is YYEEEE in the germline V gene. The CDR3 region is CASSVGARNYGYTF. CDR3 bases: TGTGCCAGCAGCGTGGGGGCCAGAAACTATGGCTACACCTTC.

This clone has a single count. This chain links TRBV7-2 with TRBJ2-7; the D is unclear. CDR1 and CDR2 from the germline V gene are SGHTA and FQGNSA. V lost 5 bases and J 2 bases, leaving 7 bases between the germline ends. This CDR3 is 12 amino acids long. CDR3 coding DNA: TGTGCCAGCAGCCCTATGGCCTACGAGCAGTACTTC. Translation: CASSPMAYEQYF.

The CDR3 spells CASSVAGQGGKLFF. Here the CDR3 DNA reads TGTGCCAGCAGCGTAGCGGGACAGGGGGGAAAACTGTTTTTT. The J gene is TRBJ1-4, the V gene TRBV9, with 11 bases lining up with TRBD1. The CDR3 covers 14 residues. CDR1 and CDR2 from the germline V gene are SGDLS and YYNGEE. Losses at the gene ends were 0 bases for V and 10 bases for J; bases not matched to a gene: 2.

This clone has more than one count but fewer than ten. Here the CDR3 DNA reads TGTGCCAGCAGCTTAAAGGGGCACGGGAACACTGAAGCTTTCTTT. Translation: CASSLKGHGNTEAFF. The rearrangement uses TRBV7-3 and TRBJ1-1; possibly TRBD1 for D (5 bases). Trimming pared 1 base from V and 1 base from J, leaving 10 bases between. Germline V gene lookup returns CDR1 SGHTA and CDR2 FQGTGA. The CDR3 runs 15 residues.

For the CDR3, the DNA is TGTGCCAGCAGCCAAGACAGGGACTTCTATGGCTACACCTTC. This encodes CASSQDRDFYGYTF. V and J are TRBV4-2 and TRBJ1-2, with D maybe TRBD1 (5 bases). The V and J ends lost 0 bases and 4 bases respectively, with 9 bases between them. The CDR3 covers 14 residues. From germline, CDR1 is LGHNA and CDR2 YNFKEQ.

The V call is TRBV6-6, the J call TRBJ1-5; 10 bases map to TRBD1. V lost 4 bases, J lost 6 bases, and 6 bases stayed unmatched. The CDR3 runs 15 residues. CDR1 is MNHNY and CDR2 is SVGAGI in the germline V gene (reference sequence). For the CDR3, the DNA is TGTGCCAGCAGTTTAGGACAGGGGGATTTTCAGCCCCAGCATTTT. Translation gives CASSLGQGDFQPQHF.

The chain recombines TRBV6-5 with TRBJ1-2, with D uncertain. The CDR3 runs to 15 residues. V was pared by 0 bases and J by 3 bases, with 11 bases between. CDR1 MNHEY and CDR2 SVGAGI come from the germline V gene. CDR3 sequence reads: CASSYSSEGDYGYTF. DNA for the CDR3: TGTGCCAGCAGTTACTCAAGTGAGGGTGACTATGGCTACACCTTC.

The gene calls are TRBV5-1 and TRBJ2-5, with D maybe TRBD2 (6 bases). Germline CDR1 and CDR2: SGHRS and YFSETQ. The CDR3 is 11 amino acids. V lost 5 bases, J lost 4 bases, and 6 bases lay in between. CDR3 amino acids: CASREGETQYF. The DNA for the CDR3 is TGCGCCAGCAGGGAGGGAGAGACCCAGTACTTC.

The rearrangement joins TRBV18 to TRBJ2-7; D is undetermined. This CDR3 contains 18 residues. Trimming cost V 1 base and J 0 bases, with 19 bases left between them. Germline values: CDR1 KGHSH, CDR2 LQKENI. The CDR3 DNA sequence: TGTGCCAGCTCACCACTAGAGGTTAGTCAGCACGGCTCCTACGAGCAGTACTTC. Translated, it gives CASSPLEVSQHGSYEQYF.

The chain uses TRBV5-1 and TRBJ1-4, with 9 positions matching TRBD1. The germline gives CDR1 SGHRS, CDR2 YFSETQ. Unmatched junction bases numbered 3, after V lost 1 base and J lost 5 bases. This CDR3 has 15 amino acids. The CDR3 reads CASSLSGTGNEKLFF. The CDR3 region has the DNA TGCGCCAGCAGCTTGTCCGGGACAGGGAATGAAAAACTGTTTTTT.

V usage is TRBV5-1 and J usage is TRBJ2-1, with a possible D match to TRBD1 (8 bases). This CDR3 spans 20 amino acids. V was shortened by 3 bases and J by 2 bases, with 27 bases between the two germline ends. Germline CDR1 SGHRS, CDR2 YFSETQ. The chain's CDR3 is CASSSRTGRTAGAAYNEQFF. CDR3 nucleotides: TGCGCCAGCAGCTCCCGGACAGGGAGGACGGCGGGGGCCGCCTACAATGAGCAGTTCTTC.

The chain joins TRBV6-4 to TRBJ2-2; 7 bases match TRBD1. V shed 3 bases, J shed 4 bases, and the junction held 5 bases outside the gene matches. In germline, CDR1 is MRHNA, CDR2 SNTAGT. The CDR3 runs to 15 residues. CDR3 nucleotide sequence: TGTGCCAGCAGTGAATCGAGACAGGGCACCGGGGAGCTGTTTTTT. Protein: CASSESRQGTGELFF.

The chain uses TRBV4-3 and TRBJ2-1; tentatively, D is TRBD1 (5 bases). The CDR3 contains 16 residues. Germline assignment: CDR1 LGHNA and CDR2 YSLEER. V dropped 3 bases and J dropped 4 bases, with 16 bases sitting between them. CDR3 loop: CASSQLLQTEYNEQFF. The CDR3 bases are TGCGCCAGCAGCCAGCTTCTCCAGACAGAATACAATGAGCAGTTCTTC.

V usage is TRBV6-5 and J usage is TRBJ1-4; D possibly corresponds to TRBD1 (6 bases). The CDR3 contains 14 residues. Trimming removed 8 bases from V and 7 bases from J, with 17 bases in between. Per the germline V gene, CDR1 is MNHEY and CDR2 is SVGAGI. CDR3 DNA sequence: TGTGCCAGCCGCCGGACAGCCTTCCCTGAAAAACTGTTTTTT. Encoded protein: CASRRTAFPEKLFF.